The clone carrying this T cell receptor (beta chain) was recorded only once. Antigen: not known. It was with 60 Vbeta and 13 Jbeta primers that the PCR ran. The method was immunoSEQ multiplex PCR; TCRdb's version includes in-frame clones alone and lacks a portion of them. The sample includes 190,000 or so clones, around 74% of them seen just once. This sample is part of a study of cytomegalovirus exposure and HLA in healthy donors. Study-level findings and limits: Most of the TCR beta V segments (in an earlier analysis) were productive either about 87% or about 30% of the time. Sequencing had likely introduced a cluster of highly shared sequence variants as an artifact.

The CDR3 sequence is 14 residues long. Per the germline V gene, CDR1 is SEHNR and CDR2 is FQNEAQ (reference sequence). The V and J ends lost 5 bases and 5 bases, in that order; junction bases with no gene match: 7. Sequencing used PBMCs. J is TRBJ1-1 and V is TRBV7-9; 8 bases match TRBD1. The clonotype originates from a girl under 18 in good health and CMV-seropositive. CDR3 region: CASSVQGAGTEAFF. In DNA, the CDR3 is TGTGCCAGCAGCGTTCAGGGGGCAGGGACTGAAGCTTTCTTT.